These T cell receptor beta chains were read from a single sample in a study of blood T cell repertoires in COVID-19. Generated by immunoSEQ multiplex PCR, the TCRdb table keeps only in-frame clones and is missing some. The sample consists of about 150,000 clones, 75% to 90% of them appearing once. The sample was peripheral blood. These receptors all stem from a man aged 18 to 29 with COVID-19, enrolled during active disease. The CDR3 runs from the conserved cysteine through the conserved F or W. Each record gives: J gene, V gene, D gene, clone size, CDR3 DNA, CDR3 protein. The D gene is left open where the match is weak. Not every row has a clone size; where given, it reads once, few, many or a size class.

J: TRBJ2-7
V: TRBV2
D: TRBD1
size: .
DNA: TGTGCCAGCTGGGGCGGGACAGGGACCCGTGTGGGATACGAGCAGTACTTC
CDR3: CASWGGTGTRVGYEQYF

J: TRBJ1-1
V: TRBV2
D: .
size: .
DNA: TGTGCCATCCGAGGATGGGGGAGGAGTGCTGAAGCTTTCTTT
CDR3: CAIRGWGRSAEAFF

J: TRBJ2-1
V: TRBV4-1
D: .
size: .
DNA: TGCGCCAGCAGCCAACGTTGGGGGGTCAGAACCTACAATGAGCAGTTCTTC
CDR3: CASSQRWGVRTYNEQFF

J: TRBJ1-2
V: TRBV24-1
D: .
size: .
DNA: TGTGCCACCAGTGATTGGGGGCAGGGCTATGGCTACACCTTC
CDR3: CATSDWGQGYGYTF

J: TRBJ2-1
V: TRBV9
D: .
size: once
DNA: TGTGCCAGCGGGGCGGACAATGAGCAGTTCTTC
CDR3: CASGADNEQFF

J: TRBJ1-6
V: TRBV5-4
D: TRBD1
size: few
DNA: TGTGCCAGCAGCCCCACAGGGGGTAGTGGGAATTCACCCCTCCACTTT
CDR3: CASSPTGGSGNSPLHF

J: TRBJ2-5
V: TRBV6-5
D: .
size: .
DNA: TGTGCCAGCAGTTACGCCATAGGAGTCGAGACCCAGTACTTC
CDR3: CASSYAIGVETQYF

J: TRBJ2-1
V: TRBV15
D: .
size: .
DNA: TGTGCCATCCCCTCGGCAGGGACATACAATGAGCAGTTCTTC
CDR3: CAIPSAGTYNEQFF

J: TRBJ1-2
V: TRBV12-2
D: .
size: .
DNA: TGTGCAAGTCGCTTAAGGGGGCAGGAGGACTATGGCTACACCTTC
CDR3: CASRLRGQEDYGYTF

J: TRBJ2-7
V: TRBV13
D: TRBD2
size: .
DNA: TGTGCCAGCAGCTCTCGACTAGCCCACCCTGGGATAAGGGAGCAGTACTTC
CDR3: CASSSRLAHPGIREQYF

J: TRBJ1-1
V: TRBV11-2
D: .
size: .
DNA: TGTGCCAGCAGCCTCCAGGGGAACACTGAAGCTTTCTTT
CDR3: CASSLQGNTEAFF

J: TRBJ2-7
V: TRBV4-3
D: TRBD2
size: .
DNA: TGCGCCAGCAGCCAAGATAGCGGGGGATTATCCTACGAGCAGTACTTC
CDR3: CASSQDSGGLSYEQYF

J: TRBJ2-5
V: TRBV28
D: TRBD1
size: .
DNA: TGTGCCAGCAGTTGGGGGACAGGGGGCTATGAGACCCAGTACTTC
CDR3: CASSWGTGGYETQYF

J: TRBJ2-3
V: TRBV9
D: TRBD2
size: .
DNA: TGTGCCAGCAGCGTAGGGGAGTCGGGGGGTACGCAGTATTTT
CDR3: CASSVGESGGTQYF

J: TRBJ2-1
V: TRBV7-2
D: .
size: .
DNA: TGTGCCAGCAGCTTAATGACTAGTCAGGATGAGCAGTTCTTC
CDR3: CASSLMTSQDEQFF

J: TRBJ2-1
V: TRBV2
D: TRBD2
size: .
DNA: TGTGCCAGCAGTGAAGCGTTAGCGGGAGTACGCCGTCGAAGTGAGCAGTTCTTC
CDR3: CASSEALAGVRRRSEQFF

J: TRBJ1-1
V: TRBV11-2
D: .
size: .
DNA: TGTGCCAGCAGTAAATCGAGGAGTCCTGAAGCTTTCTTT
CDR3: CASSKSRSPEAFF

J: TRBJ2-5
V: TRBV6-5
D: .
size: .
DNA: TGTGCCAGCAGGAGCCAAGAGACCCAGTACTTC
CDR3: CASRSQETQYF

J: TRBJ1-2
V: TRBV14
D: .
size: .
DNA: TGTGCCAGCAGCCAAGGTCCAGTCTATGGCTACACCTTC
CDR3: CASSQGPVYGYTF

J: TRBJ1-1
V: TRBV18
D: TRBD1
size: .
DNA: TGTGCCAGCTCCCGACAGGGGAACACTGAAGCTTTCTTT
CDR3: CASSRQGNTEAFF

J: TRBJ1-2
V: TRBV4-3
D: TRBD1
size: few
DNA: TGCGCCAGCAGCCAAGTTATAGCCGGGACAGGCTATGGCTACACCTTC
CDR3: CASSQVIAGTGYGYTF

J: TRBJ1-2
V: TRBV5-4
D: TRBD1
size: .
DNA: TGTGCCAGCAGCGACAGGGGGAATGGCTACACCTTC
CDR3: CASSDRGNGYTF

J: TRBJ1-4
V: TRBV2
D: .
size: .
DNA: TGTGCCAGCAGTGAAGGAGGGTACGGGAAAGGGGAAAAACTGTTTTTT
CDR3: CASSEGGYGKGEKLFF

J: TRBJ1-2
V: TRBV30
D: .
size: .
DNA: TGTGCCTGGTGGCCGAACAGGGTTGGAAATGGCTACACCTTC
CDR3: CAWWPNRVGNGYTF

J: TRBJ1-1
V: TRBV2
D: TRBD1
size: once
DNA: TGTGCCAGCAGGAGGGACAGGGGGGTCACTGAAGCTTTCTTT
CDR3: CASRRDRGVTEAFF

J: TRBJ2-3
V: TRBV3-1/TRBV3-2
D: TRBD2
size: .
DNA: TGTGCCAGCAGCCACCGACTAGCGATGCGAGATACGCAGTATTTT
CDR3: CASSHRLAMRDTQYF

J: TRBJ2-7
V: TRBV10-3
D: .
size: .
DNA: TGTGCCATCAGTGAGTCGGAGTCGGGGGTCTCCTACGAGCAGTACTTC
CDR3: CAISESESGVSYEQYF

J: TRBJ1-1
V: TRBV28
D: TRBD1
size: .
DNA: TGTGCCAGCAGTTCCGGGACAGGGGGTTGGAGCACTGAAGCTTTCTTT
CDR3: CASSSGTGGWSTEAFF

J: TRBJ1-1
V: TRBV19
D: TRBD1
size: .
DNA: TGTGCCAGTGACAGGGGGCGATTTACTGAAGCTTTCTTT
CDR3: CASDRGRFTEAFF

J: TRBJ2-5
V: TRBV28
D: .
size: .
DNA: TGTGCCTCCGGGGACTTCTTCAGAGAGACCCAGTACTTC
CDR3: CASGDFFRETQYF

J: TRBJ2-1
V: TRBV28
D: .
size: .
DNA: TGTGCCAGCAGTCCCCTAGACAGCCCCTACAATGAGCAGTTCTTC
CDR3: CASSPLDSPYNEQFF

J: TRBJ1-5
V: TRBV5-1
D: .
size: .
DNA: TGCGCCAGCAGCCCCGGACAGTATAGCAATCAGCCCCAGCATTTT
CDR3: CASSPGQYSNQPQHF

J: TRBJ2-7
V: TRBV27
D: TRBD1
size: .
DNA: TGTGCCAGCAGCGACAGGGGATCCTACGAGCAGTACTTC
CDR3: CASSDRGSYEQYF

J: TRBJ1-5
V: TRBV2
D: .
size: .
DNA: TGTGCCAGCAGCTCTATGCCGGGAGCCCCTAATCAGCCCCAGCATTTT
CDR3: CASSSMPGAPNQPQHF

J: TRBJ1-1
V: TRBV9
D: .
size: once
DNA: TGTGCCAGCAGCGTAGTTGAGCGAGGCAGGAACACTGAAGCTTTCTTT
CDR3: CASSVVERGRNTEAFF

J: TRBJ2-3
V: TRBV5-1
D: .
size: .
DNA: TGCGCCAGCAGCTTGGACCAGGGACACCTAAAAGATACGCAGTATTTT
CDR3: CASSLDQGHLKDTQYF

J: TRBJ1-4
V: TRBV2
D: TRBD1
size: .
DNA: TGTGCCAGCACCCCAGGGGGAAGGCAAGAAAAACTGTTTTTT
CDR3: CASTPGGRQEKLFF

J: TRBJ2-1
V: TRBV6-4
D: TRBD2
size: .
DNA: TGTGCCAGCAGCCGACAGGGACTAGCTAACAATGAGCAGTTCTTC
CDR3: CASSRQGLANNEQFF

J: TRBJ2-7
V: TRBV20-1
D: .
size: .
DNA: TGCAGTGCTCTCTCAGGGTTCGGGCAGTACTTC
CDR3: CSALSGFGQYF

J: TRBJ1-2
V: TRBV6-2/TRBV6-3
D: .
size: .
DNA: TGTGCCAGCAGTTACTCGAGAGGAACGGGTGGCTACACCTTC
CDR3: CASSYSRGTGGYTF

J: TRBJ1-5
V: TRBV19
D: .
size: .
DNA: TGTGCCAGTAGTATAATAGGGGGGGGCAATCAGCCCCAGCATTTT
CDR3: CASSIIGGGNQPQHF

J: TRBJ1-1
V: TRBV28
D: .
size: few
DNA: TGTGCCAGCAGTTTAGGGTTCAGCGGCACTGAAGCTTTCTTT
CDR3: CASSLGFSGTEAFF

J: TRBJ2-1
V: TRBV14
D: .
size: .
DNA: TGTGCCAGCAGCCTTGGGGCTCACCAGTTCTTC
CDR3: CASSLGAHQFF

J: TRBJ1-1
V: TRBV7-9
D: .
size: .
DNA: TGTGCCAGCAGCTTAGGTGGGAACAGGGAAGCTTTCTTT
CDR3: CASSLGGNREAFF

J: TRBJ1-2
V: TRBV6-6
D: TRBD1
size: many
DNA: TGTGCCAGCAGTTACCCGACAGGGGGCCGGGATGGCTACACCTTC
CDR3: CASSYPTGGRDGYTF

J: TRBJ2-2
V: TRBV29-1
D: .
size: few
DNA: TGCAGCGTCCGAGCTCGTGAACCGAACACCGGGGAGCTGTTTTTT
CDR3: CSVRAREPNTGELFF

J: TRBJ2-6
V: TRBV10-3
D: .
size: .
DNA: TGTGCCATCAGTGAGTCGAGGTTAGGATTGGCTGGGGCCAACGTCCTGACTTTC
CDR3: CAISESRLGLAGANVLTF